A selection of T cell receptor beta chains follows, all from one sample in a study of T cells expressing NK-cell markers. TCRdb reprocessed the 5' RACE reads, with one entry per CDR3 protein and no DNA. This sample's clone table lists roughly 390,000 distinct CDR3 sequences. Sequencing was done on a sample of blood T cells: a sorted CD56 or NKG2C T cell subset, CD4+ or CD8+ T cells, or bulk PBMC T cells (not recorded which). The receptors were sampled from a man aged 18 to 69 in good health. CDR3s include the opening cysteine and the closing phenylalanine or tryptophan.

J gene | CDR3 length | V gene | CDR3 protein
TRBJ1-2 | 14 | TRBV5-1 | CASSHGTANYGYTF
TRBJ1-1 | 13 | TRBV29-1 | CSADRGMNTEAFF
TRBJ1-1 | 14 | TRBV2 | CASRDGRGVTEAFF
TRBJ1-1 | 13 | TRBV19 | CASKRAMNTEAFF
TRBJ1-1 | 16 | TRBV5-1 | CASSPRGGDMNTEAFF
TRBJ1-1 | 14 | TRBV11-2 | CASSLEGGRTEAFF
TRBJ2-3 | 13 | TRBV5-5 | CASSWGTTDTQYF
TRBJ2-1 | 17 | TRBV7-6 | CASSLASGGNSYNEQFF
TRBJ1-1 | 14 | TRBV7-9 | CASRHITLNTEAFF
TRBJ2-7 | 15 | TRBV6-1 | CASSFWGQGSYEQYF
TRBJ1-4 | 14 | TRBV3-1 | CASSMRGANEKLFF
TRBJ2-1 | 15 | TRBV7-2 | CASSRVSGHYNEQFF
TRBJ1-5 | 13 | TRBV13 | CASSSGNRGPQHF
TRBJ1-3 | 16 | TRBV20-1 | CSARGWRGNSGNTIYF
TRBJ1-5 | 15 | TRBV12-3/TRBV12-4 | CASSLGGGVYQPQHF
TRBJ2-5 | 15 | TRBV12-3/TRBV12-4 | CASSSEQGARETQYF
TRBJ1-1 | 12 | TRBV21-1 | CASIRRMPEAFF
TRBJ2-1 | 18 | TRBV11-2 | CASSLILGLRGGYVEQFF
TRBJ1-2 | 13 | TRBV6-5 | CASSFQDRDGYTF
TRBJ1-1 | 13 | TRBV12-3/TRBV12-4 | CASTSRKNTEAFF
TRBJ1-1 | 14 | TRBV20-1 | CSARAGILNTEAFF
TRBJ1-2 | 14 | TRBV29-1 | CSVAWRDAKYGYTF
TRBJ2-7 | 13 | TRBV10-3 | CAISEISLGEQYF
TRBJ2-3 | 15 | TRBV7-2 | CASTAQGSSTDTQYF
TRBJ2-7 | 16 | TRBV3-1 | CASSQRYRGGSYEQYF
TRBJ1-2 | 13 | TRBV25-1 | CASSEGGRYGYTF
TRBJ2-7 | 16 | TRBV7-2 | CASSLYRGTSSYEQYF